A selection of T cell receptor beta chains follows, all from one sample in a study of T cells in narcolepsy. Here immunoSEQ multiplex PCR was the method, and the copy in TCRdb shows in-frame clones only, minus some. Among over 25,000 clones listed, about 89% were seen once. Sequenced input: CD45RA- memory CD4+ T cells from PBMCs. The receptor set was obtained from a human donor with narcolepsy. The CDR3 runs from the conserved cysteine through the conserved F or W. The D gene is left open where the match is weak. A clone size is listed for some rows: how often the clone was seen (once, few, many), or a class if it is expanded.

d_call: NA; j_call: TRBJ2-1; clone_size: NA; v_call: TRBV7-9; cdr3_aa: CASSLDSYNEQFF; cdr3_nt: TGTGCCAGCAGCTTAGACAGCTACAATGAGCAGTTCTTC
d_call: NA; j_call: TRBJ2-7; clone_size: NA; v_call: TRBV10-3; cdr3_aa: CAISDEGFSSYEQYF; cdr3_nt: TGTGCCATCAGTGATGAGGGGTTCTCATCCTACGAGCAGTACTTC
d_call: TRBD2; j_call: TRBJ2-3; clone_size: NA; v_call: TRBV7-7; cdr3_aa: CASSPGLAATDTQYF; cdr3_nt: TGTGCCAGCAGCCCGGGACTAGCGGCGACAGATACGCAGTATTTT
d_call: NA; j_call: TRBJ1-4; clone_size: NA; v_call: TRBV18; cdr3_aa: CASSPLQEKEKLFF; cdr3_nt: TGTGCCAGCTCACCCCTACAGGAGAAAGAAAAACTGTTTTTT
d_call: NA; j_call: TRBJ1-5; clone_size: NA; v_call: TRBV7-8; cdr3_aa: CASSLGPGREQPQHF; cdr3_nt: TGTGCCAGCAGCTTAGGACCAGGGCGGGAACAGCCCCAGCATTTT
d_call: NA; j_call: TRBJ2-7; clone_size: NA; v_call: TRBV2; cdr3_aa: CASSAAGGQSYEQYF; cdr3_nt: TGTGCCAGCAGTGCAGCCGGGGGACAGTCCTACGAGCAGTACTTC
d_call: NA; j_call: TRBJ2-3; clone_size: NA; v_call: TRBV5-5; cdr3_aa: CASSLQRDTQYF; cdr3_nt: TGTGCCAGCAGTCTTCAAAGGGATACGCAGTATTTT
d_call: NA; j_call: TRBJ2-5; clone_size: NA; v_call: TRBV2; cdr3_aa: CASSAGLPETQYF; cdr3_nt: TGTGCCAGCAGCGCCGGGCTCCCGGAGACCCAGTACTTC
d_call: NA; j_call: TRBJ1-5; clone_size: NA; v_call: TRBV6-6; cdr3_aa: CASSYSNFNQHF; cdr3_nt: TGTGCCAGCAGTTACTCTAATTTCAACCAGCATTTT
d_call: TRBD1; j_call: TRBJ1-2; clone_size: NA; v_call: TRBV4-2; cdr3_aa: CASSQGAVAGGSGYTF; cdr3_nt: TGTGCCAGCAGCCAAGGCGCGGTAGCAGGGGGAAGTGGCTACACCTTC
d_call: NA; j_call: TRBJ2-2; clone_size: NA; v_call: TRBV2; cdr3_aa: CASRGTWNTGELFF; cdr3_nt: TGTGCCAGCAGGGGGACCTGGAACACCGGGGAGCTGTTTTTT
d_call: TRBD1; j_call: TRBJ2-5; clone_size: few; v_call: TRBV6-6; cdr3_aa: CASSYQTGGETQYF; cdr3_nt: TGTGCCAGCAGTTACCAGACAGGGGGAGAGACCCAGTACTTC
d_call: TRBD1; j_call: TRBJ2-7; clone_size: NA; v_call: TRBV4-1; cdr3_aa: CASSRGTGDNYEQYF; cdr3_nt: TGCGCCAGCAGCCGCGGGACAGGGGATAACTACGAGCAGTACTTC
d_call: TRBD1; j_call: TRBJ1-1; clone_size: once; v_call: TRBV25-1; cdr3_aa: CASSPEDRVLNTEAFF; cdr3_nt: TGTGCCAGCAGTCCTGAGGACAGGGTTCTGAACACTGAAGCTTTCTTT
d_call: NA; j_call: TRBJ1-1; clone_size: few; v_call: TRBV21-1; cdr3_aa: CASTHRWQGEAFF; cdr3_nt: TGTGCCAGCACCCATCGGTGGCAGGGTGAAGCTTTCTTT
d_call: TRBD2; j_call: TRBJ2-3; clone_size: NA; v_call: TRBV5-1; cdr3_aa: CASSLGLAGGPDTQYF; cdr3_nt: TGCGCCAGCAGCTTGGGACTAGCGGGGGGGCCAGATACGCAGTATTTT
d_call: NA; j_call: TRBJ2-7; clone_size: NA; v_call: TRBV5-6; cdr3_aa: CASRRSVYDWEQYF; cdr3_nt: TGTGCCAGCAGGAGGTCTGTCTACGATTGGGAGCAGTACTTC
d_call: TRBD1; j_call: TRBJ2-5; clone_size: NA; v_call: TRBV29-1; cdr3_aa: CSFRDRDQETQYF; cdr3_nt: TGCAGCTTTCGGGACAGGGACCAAGAGACCCAGTACTTC
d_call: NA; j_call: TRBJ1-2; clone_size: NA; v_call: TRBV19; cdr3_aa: CASNTPDNYGYTF; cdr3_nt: TGTGCCAGTAATACCCCAGATAACTATGGCTACACCTTC
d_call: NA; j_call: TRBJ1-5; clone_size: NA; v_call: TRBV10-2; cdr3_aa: CASSDSQAGNQPQHF; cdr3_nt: TGCGCCAGCAGTGATTCTCAGGCGGGCAATCAGCCCCAGCATTTT
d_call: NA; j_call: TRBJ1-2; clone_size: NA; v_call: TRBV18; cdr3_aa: CASSPPERYYGYTF; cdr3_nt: TGTGCCAGCTCACCACCGGAGCGATACTATGGCTACACCTTC
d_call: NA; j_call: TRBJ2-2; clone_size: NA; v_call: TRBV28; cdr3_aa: CASSLWQYGELFF; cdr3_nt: TGTGCCAGCAGTTTATGGCAGTACGGGGAGCTGTTTTTT
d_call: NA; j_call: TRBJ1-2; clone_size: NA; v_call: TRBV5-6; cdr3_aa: CASSLRPDYGYTF; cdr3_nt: TGTGCCAGCAGCTTGCGACCGGACTATGGCTACACCTTC
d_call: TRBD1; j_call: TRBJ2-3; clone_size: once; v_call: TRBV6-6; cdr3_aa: CASMGTADTQYF; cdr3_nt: TGTGCCAGCATGGGGACAGCAGATACGCAGTATTTT
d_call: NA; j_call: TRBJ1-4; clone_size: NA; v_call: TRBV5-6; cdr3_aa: CASSLVGGRLFF; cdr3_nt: TGTGCCAGCAGCTTGGTCGGGGGGAGACTGTTTTTT
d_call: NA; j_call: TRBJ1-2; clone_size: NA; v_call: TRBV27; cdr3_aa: CASSSPTTLPGGYTF; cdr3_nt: TGTGCCAGCAGTTCCCCCACCACACTGCCGGGTGGCTACACCTTC
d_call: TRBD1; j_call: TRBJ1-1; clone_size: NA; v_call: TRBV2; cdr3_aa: CASSGQGTGQVNTEAFF; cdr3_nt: TGTGCCAGCAGTGGGCAAGGGACTGGACAGGTGAACACTGAAGCTTTCTTT
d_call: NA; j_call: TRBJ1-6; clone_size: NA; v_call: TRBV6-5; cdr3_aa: CASSYSYVGNNSPLHF; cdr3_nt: TGTGCCAGCAGTTACTCCTATGTGGGCAATAATTCACCCCTCCACTTT
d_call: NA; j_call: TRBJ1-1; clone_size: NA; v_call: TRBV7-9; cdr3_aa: CASHAGGRSTEAFF; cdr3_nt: TGTGCCAGCCACGCGGGGGGCCGGAGCACTGAAGCTTTCTTT
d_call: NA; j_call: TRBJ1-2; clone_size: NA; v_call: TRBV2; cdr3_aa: CASTGEGSANYGYTF; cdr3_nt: TGTGCCAGCACCGGGGAGGGTTCCGCTAACTATGGCTACACCTTC
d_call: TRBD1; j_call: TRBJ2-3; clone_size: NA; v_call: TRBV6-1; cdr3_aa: CASSVEGARPQYF; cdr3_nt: TGTGCCAGCAGTGTTGAGGGGGCGAGGCCGCAGTATTTT
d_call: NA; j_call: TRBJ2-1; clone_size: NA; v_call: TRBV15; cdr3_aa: CATSRGVVGNEQFF; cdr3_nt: TGTGCCACCAGCAGGGGAGTTGTGGGCAATGAGCAGTTCTTC
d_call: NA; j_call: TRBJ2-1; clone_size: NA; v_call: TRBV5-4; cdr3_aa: CASSLDRDSYNEQFF; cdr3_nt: TGTGCCAGCAGCTTGGACCGAGACTCCTACAATGAGCAGTTCTTC
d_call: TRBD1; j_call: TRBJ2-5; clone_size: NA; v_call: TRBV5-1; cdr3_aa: CASSSGTGVVETQYF; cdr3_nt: TGCGCCAGCAGCTCCGGGACAGGGGTTGTAGAGACCCAGTACTTC
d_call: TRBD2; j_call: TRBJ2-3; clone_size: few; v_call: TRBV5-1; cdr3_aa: CASSLESGGGAGGDTQYF; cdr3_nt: TGCGCCAGCAGCTTGGAATCGGGCGGGGGGGCCGGAGGAGATACGCAGTATTTT
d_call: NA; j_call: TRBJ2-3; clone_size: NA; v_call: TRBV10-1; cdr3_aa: CASRTQAGTQYF; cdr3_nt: TGCGCCAGCAGGACCCAGGCAGGCACGCAGTATTTT
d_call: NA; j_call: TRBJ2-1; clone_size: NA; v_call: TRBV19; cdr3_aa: CASSIYQRAYNEQFF; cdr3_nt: TGTGCCAGTAGTATTTATCAGCGGGCCTACAATGAGCAGTTCTTC
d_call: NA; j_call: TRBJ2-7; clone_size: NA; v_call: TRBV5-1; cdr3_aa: CASSFFRTDIYEQYF; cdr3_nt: TGCGCCAGCAGCTTTTTTAGGACAGACATCTACGAGCAGTACTTC
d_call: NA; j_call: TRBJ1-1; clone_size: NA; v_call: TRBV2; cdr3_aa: CATRKGEMNTEAFF; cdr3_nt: TGTGCCACCAGGAAGGGGGAGATGAACACTGAAGCTTTCTTT
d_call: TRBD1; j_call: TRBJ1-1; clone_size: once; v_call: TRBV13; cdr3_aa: CASSLAHGQGNTEAFF; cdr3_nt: TGTGCCAGCAGCTTAGCCCACGGACAGGGAAACACTGAAGCTTTCTTT
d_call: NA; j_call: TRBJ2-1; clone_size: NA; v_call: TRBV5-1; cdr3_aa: CASSLERTYNEQFF; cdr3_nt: TGCGCCAGCAGCTTGGAAAGGACTTACAATGAGCAGTTCTTC
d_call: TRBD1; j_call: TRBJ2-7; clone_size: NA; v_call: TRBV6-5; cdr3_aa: CASSGDSLIEQYF; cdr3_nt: TGTGCCAGCAGTGGGGACAGTCTTATCGAGCAGTACTTC
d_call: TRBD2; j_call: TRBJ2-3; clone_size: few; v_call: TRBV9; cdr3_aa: CASSVGSGGGTDTQYF; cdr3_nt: TGTGCCAGCAGCGTAGGAAGCGGGGGGGGAACAGATACGCAGTATTTT
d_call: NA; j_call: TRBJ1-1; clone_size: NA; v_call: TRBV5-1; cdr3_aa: CASSTQGRENTEAFF; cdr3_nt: TGCGCCAGCAGCACGCAGGGTAGGGAGAACACTGAAGCTTTCTTT
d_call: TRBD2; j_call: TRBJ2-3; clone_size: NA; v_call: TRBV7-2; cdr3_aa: CASSLAGVRTDTQYF; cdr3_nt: TGTGCCAGCAGTCTAGCGGGGGTTCGCACAGATACGCAGTATTTT
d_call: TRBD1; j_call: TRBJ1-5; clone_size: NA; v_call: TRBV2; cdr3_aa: CASSGGLGEQPQHF; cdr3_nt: TGTGCCAGCTCAGGGGGTTTAGGGGAACAGCCCCAGCATTTT
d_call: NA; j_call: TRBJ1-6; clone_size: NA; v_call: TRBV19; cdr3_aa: CASTEGRRYSPLHF; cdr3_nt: TGTGCCAGTACAGAGGGACGGAGATATTCACCCCTCCACTTT